These T cell receptor beta chains were read from a single sample in a study of T cells in Graves' hyperthyroidism and ophthalmopathy. TCRdb called the multiplex PCR reads again in MiXCR, with one record for every CDR3 protein. Among 490,000 or so distinct CDR3 sequences listed, nearly 20% were seen once. Sequenced input: blood. These receptors came from a middle-aged man with Graves' ophthalmopathy. The CDR3 runs from the conserved cysteine through the conserved F or W. D genes are given only for firm matches. Rows may omit the clone size; those that give it use once, few, many or a size class.

D gene,J gene,clone size,V gene,CDR3 protein,CDR3 DNA
TRBD2,TRBJ2-5,few,TRBV20-1,CSAMGSGTSGRRYF,TGCAGTGCTATGGGCTCCGGGACTAGCGGGAGGAGGTACTTC
TRBD2,TRBJ2-2,.,TRBV19,CASRPLAVGGSTGELFF,TGTGCCAGTAGGCCCCTAGCGGTAGGAGGTAGCACCGGGGAGCTGTTTTTT
.,TRBJ2-2,.,TRBV6-1,CASTPGILNTGELFF,TGTGCCAGCACCCCCGGGATTCTTAACACCGGGGAGCTGTTTTTT
TRBD2,TRBJ2-2,few,TRBV6-1,CASSKRELGELFF,TGTGCCAGCAGTAAGCGGGAGCTCGGGGAGCTGTTTTTT
.,TRBJ1-4,.,TRBV4-2,CASSQRRGNEKLFF,TGTGCCAGCAGCCAAAGGAGGGGTAATGAAAAACTGTTTTTT
.,TRBJ1-2,.,TRBV13,CASSSTKQGVGGYTF,TGTGCCAGCAGCTCCACGAAACAGGGAGTGGGGGGCTACACCTTC
.,TRBJ1-2,many,TRBV6-1,CASTEGQGRSYGYTF,TGTGCCAGCACCGAAGGGCAGGGGCGATCCTATGGCTACACCTTC
.,TRBJ2-5,.,TRBV20-1,CSARGRLAWQTQYF,TGCAGTGCTAGAGGTCGGCTAGCCTGGCAGACCCAGTACTTC
TRBD1,TRBJ1-1,few,TRBV18,CASSLPPGQGGAFF,TGTGCCAGCTCACTACCTCCGGGACAGGGTGGAGCTTTCTTT
.,TRBJ1-2,few,TRBV13,CASLPRGANYGYTF,TGTGCCAGTTTACCGAGGGGGGCTAACTATGGCTACACCTTC
TRBD2,TRBJ2-1,many,TRBV27,CASSLSGLVMANEQFF,TGTGCCAGCAGTTTATCCGGACTAGTTATGGCCAATGAGCAGTTCTTC
.,TRBJ1-1,many,TRBV6-1,CASIDRKALNTEAFF,TGTGCCAGCATCGACAGGAAGGCTCTGAACACTGAAGCTTTCTTT
.,TRBJ1-4,few,TRBV18,CASSPPPGYEKLFF,TGTGCCAGCTCACCGCCCCCAGGGTATGAAAAACTGTTTTTT
.,TRBJ2-5,.,TRBV30,CAWSFGGGSQETQYF,TGTGCCTGGAGTTTCGGCGGAGGGAGCCAAGAGACCCAGTACTTC
.,TRBJ1-1,many,TRBV3-1,CASTNTVGAEAFF,TGTGCCAGCACCAACACCGTTGGGGCTGAAGCTTTCTTT
.,TRBJ1-5,.,TRBV4-3,CASSQGERNQPQHF,TGCGCCAGCAGCCAAGGCGAGAGGAATCAGCCCCAGCATTTT
.,TRBJ2-2,few,TRBV6-2/TRBV6-3,CASSYSIGRVNTGELFF,TGTGCCAGCAGTTACTCGATCGGTAGGGTGAACACCGGGGAGCTGTTTTTT
TRBD1,TRBJ2-1,few,TRBV13,CASSLTRQGGANNEQFF,TGTGCCAGCAGCTTAACCCGACAGGGTGGAGCCAACAATGAGCAGTTCTTC
TRBD2,TRBJ2-5,many,TRBV13,CASSLRAGGGKTQYF,TGTGCCAGCAGCTTACGAGCGGGAGGGGGGAAGACCCAGTACTTC
TRBD1,TRBJ2-7,.,TRBV4-1,CASSQGLYRGQYF,TGCGCCAGCAGCCAAGGTCTATACAGGGGGCAGTACTTC
.,TRBJ1-5,few,TRBV19,CASNLLTDQPQHF,TGTGCCAGTAACCTTTTAACAGATCAGCCCCAGCATTTT
.,TRBJ2-1,few,TRBV6-1,CASSRPRLEGSNEQFF,TGTGCCAGCAGTCGACCGAGACTAGAGGGATCCAATGAGCAGTTCTTC
TRBD2,TRBJ2-1,many,TRBV2,CANPRTTGGFEQFF,TGTGCAAACCCCAGGACTACCGGGGGGTTTGAGCAGTTCTTC
.,TRBJ2-5,many,TRBV30,CAWSEGGGVGQYF,TGTGCCTGGAGTGAGGGTGGAGGTGTGGGCCAGTACTTC
TRBD1,TRBJ1-6,few,TRBV4-2,CASSRTGGDNSPLHF,TGTGCCAGCAGCCGGACAGGGGGCGATAATTCACCCCTCCACTTT
.,TRBJ1-2,.,TRBV30,CAWSVREQFVIYGYTF,TGTGCCTGGAGTGTACGGGAGCAGTTTGTAATTTATGGCTACACCTTC
.,TRBJ1-1,.,TRBV5-5,CASTRLALGDTEAFF,TGTGCCAGCACCCGACTTGCTTTGGGAGACACTGAAGCTTTCTTT
.,TRBJ1-4,few,TRBV20-1,CSASQGAANEKLFF,TGCAGTGCGAGCCAAGGGGCTGCTAATGAAAAACTGTTTTTT
.,TRBJ2-1,few,TRBV4-1,CASSQTDNEQFF,TGCGCCAGCAGCCAAACAGACAATGAGCAGTTCTTC
TRBD1,TRBJ2-7,few,TRBV6-1,CASSDRDRGPVEQYF,TGTGCCAGCAGTGACCGGGACAGGGGGCCCGTCGAGCAGTACTTC
TRBD1,TRBJ1-1,few,TRBV6-5,CASSYEGAGTEAFF,TGTGCCAGCAGTTACGAGGGGGCCGGAACTGAAGCTTTCTTT
.,TRBJ2-3,many,TRBV7-8,CASRAGTHYTDTQYF,TGTGCCAGTAGAGCCGGGACTCACTACACAGATACGCAGTATTTT